A single sample gave rise to the 6 T cell receptor beta chains below, sequenced in a study of T cell repertoires in ileal Crohn's disease. Sequenced by immunoSEQ multiplex PCR; TCRdb stores in-frame clones only, minus some. The sample holds approximately 27,000 clones; roughly 78% are singletons and the top ten take around 20%. Sequenced input: ileal tissue. These receptors were obtained from an adult with Crohn's disease.

The gene calls are TRBV19 and TRBJ2-1; 9 positions agree with TRBD2. With 10 bases clipped from V and 5 bases from J, the junction kept 9 bases outside the gene matches. The length of the CDR3 is 14 residues. The germline V gene encodes CDR1 LNHDA and CDR2 SQIVND (reference sequence). CDR3 protein: CATGTSRINNEQFF. In DNA form, the CDR3 reads TGTGCCACCGGGACTAGCCGAATTAACAATGAGCAGTTCTTC.

The CDR3 region has the DNA TGTGCCAGCAGCTTATTAGAGCGGGGATCGCTCGAGCAGTACTTC. Protein sequence: CASSLLERGSLEQYF. J is TRBJ2-5 and V is TRBV11-2, with TRBD2 identical over 7 bases. The DNA matches TRBJ2-7 better at its end, which makes the J call doubtful. In germline, CDR1 is SGHAT, CDR2 FQNNGV. The CDR3 contains 15 residues.

On this clone: The CDR3 end shows no conserved phenylalanine or tryptophan, and so a read error is likely. V usage is TRBV5-3 and J usage is TRBJ1-5; D is perhaps TRBD1 (6 bases). TRBV5-3 is treated as an ORF (open reading frame) with a function not yet certain. The V and J ends lost 5 bases and 2 bases respectively, with 11 bases between them. The CDR3 has 14 residues. The CDR3 is CARRGAGGNQPQHL. CDR3 nucleotides: TGTGCCAGAAGGGGGGCTGGGGGCAATCAGCCCCAGCATCTT.

A few counts support this clone. V is TRBV4-3 and J is TRBJ2-7; D ambiguous. Trimming took off 5 bases at V and 1 base at J, with 9 bases between the two ends. CDR1 is LGHNA, CDR2 YSLEER, per germline. The CDR3 is made up of 13 amino acids. The CDR3 spells CASSAEQSYEQYF. The CDR3 nucleotides are TGCGCCAGCAGCGCAGAACAGTCCTACGAGCAGTACTTC.

Here the CDR3 reads CASSGRGGPQETQYF. Written as DNA, the CDR3 is TGTGCCAGCAGTGGGCGGGGGGGGCCCCAAGAGACCCAGTACTTC. The chain carries TRBV25-1 and TRBJ2-5; 9 bases map to TRBD2. Germline V lookup: CDR1 MGHDK, CDR2 SYGVNS. With V trimmed by 4 bases and J by 1 base, 4 bases remained unmatched. This CDR3 is 15 amino acids long.

CDR3 in amino acids: CASSHRQGDPGNTEAFF. The CDR3 nucleotides are TGTGCCAGCAGCCATAGACAGGGAGATCCCGGAAACACTGAAGCTTTCTTT. This rearrangement joins TRBV7-9 to TRBJ1-1; 7 bases are a match to TRBD1. Germline V gene lookup returns CDR1 SEHNR and CDR2 FQNEAQ (reference sequence). After removal of 5 bases from V and 2 bases from J, the junction contained 14 bases not matched to a gene. This CDR3 comprises 17 residues. The full variable domain, its missing parts supplied by reference TRBV7-9 and TRBJ1-1, is DTGVSQNPRHKITKRGQNVTFRCDPISEHNRLYWYRQTLGQGPEFLTYFQNEAQLEKSRLLSDRFSAERPKGSFSTLEIQRTEQGDSAMYLCASSHRQGDPGNTEAFFGQGTRLTVV.